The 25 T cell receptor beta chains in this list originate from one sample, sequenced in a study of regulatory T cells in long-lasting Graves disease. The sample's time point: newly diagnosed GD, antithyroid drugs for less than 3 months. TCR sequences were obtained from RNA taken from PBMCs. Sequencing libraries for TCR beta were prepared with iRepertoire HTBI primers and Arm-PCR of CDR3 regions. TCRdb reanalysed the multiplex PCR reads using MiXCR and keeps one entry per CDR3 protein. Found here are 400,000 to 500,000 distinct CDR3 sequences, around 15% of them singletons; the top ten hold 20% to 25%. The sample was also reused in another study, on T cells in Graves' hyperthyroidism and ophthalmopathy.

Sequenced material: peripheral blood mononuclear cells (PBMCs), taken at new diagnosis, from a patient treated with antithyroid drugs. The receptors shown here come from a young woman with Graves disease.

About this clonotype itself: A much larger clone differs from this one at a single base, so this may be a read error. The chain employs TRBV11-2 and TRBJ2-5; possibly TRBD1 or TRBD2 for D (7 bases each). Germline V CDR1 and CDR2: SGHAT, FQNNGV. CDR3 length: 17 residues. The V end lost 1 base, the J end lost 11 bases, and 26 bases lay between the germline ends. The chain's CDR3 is CASSLVRGGQPGNEQYF. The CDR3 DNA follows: TGTGCCAGCAGCTTAGTGAGGGGGGGACAGCCTGGTAATGAGCAGTACTTC.

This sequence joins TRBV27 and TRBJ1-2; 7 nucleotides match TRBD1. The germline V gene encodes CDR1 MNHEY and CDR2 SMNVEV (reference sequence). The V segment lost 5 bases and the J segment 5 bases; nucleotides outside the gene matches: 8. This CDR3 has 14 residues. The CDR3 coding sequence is TGTGCCAGCAGTGTGACAGGGTCGATGTATGGCTACACCTTC. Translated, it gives CASSVTGSMYGYTF.

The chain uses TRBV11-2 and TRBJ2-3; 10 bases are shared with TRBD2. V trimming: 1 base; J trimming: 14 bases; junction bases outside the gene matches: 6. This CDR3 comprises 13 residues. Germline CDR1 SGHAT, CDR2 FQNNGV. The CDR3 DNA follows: TGTGCCAGCAGCTTAGCTAGCGGGAGAGAGGGGTATTTT. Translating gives CASSLASGREGYF.

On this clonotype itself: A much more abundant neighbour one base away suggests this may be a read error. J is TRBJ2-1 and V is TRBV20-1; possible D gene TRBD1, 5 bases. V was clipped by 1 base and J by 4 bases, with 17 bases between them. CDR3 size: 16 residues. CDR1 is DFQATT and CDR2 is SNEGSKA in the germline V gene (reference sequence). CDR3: CSARVGFGRGYNEQFF. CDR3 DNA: TGCAGTGCTAGAGTGGGTTTCGGTAGGGGTTACAATGAGCAGTTCTTC.

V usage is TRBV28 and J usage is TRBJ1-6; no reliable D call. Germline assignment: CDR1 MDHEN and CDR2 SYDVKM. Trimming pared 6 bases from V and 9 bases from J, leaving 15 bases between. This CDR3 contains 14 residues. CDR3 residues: CASRGGQAGSPLHF. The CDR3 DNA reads TGTGCCAGCAGGGGAGGGCAGGCGGGTTCACCCCTCCACTTT.

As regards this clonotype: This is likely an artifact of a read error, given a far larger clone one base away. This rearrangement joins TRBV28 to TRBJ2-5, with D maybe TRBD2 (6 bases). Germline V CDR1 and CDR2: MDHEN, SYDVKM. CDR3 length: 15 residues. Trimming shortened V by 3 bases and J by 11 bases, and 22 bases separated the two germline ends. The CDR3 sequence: CASSLAGSSHNEQYF. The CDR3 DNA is TGTGCCAGCAGTTTGGCGGGAAGTTCCCACAATGAGCAGTACTTC.

CDR3 DNA: TGTGCCAGCAGTGAGGCACCGAGCTCCTACGAGCAGTACTTC. Translated: CASSEAPSSYEQYF. The chain carries TRBV2 and TRBJ2-7; unclear D gene. The CDR3 consists of 14 residues. V lost 3 bases to trimming and J lost 0 bases, with 9 bases between them. Germline V gives CDR1 SNHLY, CDR2 FYNNEI.

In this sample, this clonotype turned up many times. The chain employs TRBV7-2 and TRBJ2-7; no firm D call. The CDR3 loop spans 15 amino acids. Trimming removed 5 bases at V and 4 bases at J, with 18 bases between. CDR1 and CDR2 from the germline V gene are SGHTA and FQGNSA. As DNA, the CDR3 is TGTGCCAGCAGCCAGGTGTCCTTGGAGATTTACGAGCAGTACTTC. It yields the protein CASSQVSLEIYEQYF.

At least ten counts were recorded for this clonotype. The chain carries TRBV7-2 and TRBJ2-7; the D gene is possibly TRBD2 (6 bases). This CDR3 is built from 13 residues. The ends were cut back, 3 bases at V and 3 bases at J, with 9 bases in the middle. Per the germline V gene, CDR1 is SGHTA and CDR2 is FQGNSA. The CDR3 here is CASSLLAHYEQYF. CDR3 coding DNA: TGTGCCAGCAGCTTGCTAGCGCACTACGAGCAGTACTTC. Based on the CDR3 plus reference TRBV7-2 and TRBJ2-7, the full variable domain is GAGVSQSPSNKVTEKGKDVELRCDPISGHTALYWYRQSLGQGLEFLIYFQGNSAPDKSGLPSDRFSAERTGGSVSTLTIQRTQQEDSAVYLCASSLLAHYEQYFGPGTRLTVT.

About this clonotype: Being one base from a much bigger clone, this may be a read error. CDR3 region: CARSYLATSDTQYF. The CDR3 bases are TGTGCCCGCAGTTACCTGGCCACCTCGGATACGCAGTATTTT. The V gene is TRBV12-3 or TRBV12-4, the J gene TRBJ2-3; no firm D call. This CDR3 has 14 amino acids.

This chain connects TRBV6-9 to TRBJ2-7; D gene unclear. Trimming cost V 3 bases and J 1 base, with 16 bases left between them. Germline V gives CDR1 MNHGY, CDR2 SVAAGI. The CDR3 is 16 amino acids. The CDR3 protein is CASSYSRRGQSYEQYF. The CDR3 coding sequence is TGTGCCAGCAGTTACTCTAGGCGAGGTCAATCCTACGAGCAGTACTTC.

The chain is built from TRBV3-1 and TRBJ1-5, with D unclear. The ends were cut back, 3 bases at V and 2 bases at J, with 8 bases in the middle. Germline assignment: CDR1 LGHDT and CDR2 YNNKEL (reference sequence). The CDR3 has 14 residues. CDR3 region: CASSHLPRNQPQHF. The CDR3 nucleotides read TGTGCCAGCAGCCACCTCCCGCGCAATCAGCCCCAGCATTTT. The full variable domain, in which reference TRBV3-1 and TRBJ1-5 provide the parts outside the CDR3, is DTAVSQTPKYLVTQMGNDKSIKCEQNLGHDTMYWYKQDSKKFLKIMFSYNNKELIINETVPNRFSPKSPDKAHLNLHINSLELGDSAVYFCASSHLPRNQPQHFGDGTRLSIL.

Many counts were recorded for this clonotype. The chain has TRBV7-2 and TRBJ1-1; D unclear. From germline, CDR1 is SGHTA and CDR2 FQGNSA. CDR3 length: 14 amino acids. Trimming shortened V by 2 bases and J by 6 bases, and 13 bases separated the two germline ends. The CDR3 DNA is TGTGCCAGCAGCTTATCTGGGGTGTACGCTGAAGCTTTCTTT. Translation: CASSLSGVYAEAFF.

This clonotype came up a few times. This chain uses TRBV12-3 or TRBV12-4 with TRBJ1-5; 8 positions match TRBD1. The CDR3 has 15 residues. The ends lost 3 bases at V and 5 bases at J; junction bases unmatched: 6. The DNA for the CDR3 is TGTGCCAGCAGTTTGGCAGGGGGCGCATATCAGCCCCAGCATTTT. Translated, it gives CASSLAGGAYQPQHF.

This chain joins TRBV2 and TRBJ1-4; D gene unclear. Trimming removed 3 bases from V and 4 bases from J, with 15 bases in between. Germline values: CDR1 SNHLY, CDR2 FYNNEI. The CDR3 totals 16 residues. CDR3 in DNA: TGTGCCAGCAGTGAGGACCACGGCACGAATAATGAAAAACTGTTTTTT. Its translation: CASSEDHGTNNEKLFF.

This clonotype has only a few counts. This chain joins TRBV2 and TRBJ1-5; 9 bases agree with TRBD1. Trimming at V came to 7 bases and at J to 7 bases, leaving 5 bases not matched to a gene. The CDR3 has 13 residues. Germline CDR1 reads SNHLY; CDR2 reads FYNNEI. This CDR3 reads CASTYRGLQPQHF. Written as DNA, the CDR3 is TGTGCCAGCACTTACAGGGGGCTCCAGCCCCAGCATTTT.

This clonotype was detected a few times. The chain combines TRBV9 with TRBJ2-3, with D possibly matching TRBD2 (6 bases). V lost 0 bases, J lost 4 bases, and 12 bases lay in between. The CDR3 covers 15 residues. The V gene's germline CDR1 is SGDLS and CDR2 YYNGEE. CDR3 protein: CASSVARETADTQYF. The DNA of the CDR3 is TGTGCCAGCAGCGTAGCACGGGAGACGGCAGATACGCAGTATTTT. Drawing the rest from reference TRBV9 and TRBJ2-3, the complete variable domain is DSGVTQTPKHLITATGQRVTLRCSPRSGDLSVYWYQQSLDQGLQFLIQYYNGEERAKGNILERFSAQQFPDLHSELNLSSLELGDSALYFCASSVARETADTQYFGPGTRLTVL.

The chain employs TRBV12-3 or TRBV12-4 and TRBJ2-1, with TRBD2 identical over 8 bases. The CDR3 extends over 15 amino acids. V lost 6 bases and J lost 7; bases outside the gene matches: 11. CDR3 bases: TGTGCCAGCAGGTCTAGCGGGCCCCTCGAGAATGAGCAGTTCTTC. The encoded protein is CASRSSGPLENEQFF.

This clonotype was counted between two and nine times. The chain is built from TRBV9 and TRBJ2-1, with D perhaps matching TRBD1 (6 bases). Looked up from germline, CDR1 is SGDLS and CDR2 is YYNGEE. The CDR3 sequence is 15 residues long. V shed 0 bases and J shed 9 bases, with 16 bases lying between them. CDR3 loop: CASSVGHRVDGEQFF. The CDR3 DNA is TGTGCCAGCAGCGTAGGGCACAGGGTCGACGGTGAGCAGTTCTTC. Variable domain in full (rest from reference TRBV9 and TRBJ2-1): DSGVTQTPKHLITATGQRVTLRCSPRSGDLSVYWYQQSLDQGLQFLIQYYNGEERAKGNILERFSAQQFPDLHSELNLSSLELGDSALYFCASSVGHRVDGEQFFGPGTRLTVL.

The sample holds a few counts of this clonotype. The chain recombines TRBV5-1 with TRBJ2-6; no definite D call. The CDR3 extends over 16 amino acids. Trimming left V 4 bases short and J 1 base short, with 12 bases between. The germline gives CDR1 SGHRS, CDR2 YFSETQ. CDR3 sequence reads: CASSQAPRSGANVLTF. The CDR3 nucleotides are TGCGCCAGCAGCCAAGCTCCGAGATCTGGGGCCAACGTCCTGACTTTC. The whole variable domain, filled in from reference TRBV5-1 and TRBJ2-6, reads KAGVTQTPRYLIKTRGQQVTLSCSPISGHRSVSWYQQTPGQGLQFLFEYFSETQRNKGNFPGRFSGRQFSNSRSEMNVSTLELGDSALYLCASSQAPRSGANVLTFGAGSRLTVL.

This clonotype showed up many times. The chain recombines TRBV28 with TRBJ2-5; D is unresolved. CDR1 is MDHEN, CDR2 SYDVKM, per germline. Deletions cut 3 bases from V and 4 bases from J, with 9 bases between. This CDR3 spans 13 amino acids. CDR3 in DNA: TGTGCCAGCAGTTTGTCTGGGATAGAGACCCAGTACTTC. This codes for CASSLSGIETQYF.

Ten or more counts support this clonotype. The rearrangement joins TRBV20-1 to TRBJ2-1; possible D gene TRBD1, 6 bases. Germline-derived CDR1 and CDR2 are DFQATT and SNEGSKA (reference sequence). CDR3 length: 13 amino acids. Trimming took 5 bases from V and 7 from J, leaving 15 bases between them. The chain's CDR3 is CSALRQEGNEQFF. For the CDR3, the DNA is TGCAGTGCTTTACGACAGGAAGGGAATGAGCAGTTCTTC.

The CDR3 reads CASSLSSPFSYNEQFF. In nucleotides, the CDR3 is TGTGCCAGCTCCCTCTCTAGTCCCTTCTCCTACAATGAGCAGTTCTTC. This rearrangement joins TRBV18 to TRBJ2-1; D uncertain. The CDR3 spans 16 residues. Germline CDR1 KGHSH, CDR2 LQKENI. V was shortened by 6 bases and J by 0 bases, with 15 bases between the two germline ends.

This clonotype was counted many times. CDR3 nucleotide sequence: TGTGCCAGCAGCTTAGTTCCGGGATTTAATGGCTACACCTTC. This gives the protein CASSLVPGFNGYTF. The chain uses TRBV7-9 and TRBJ1-2, with D hard to call. With 1 base removed from V and 6 bases from J, the gap between germline ends came to 12 bases. The CDR3 consists of 14 residues. Germline V CDR1 and CDR2: SEHNR, FQNEAQ (reference sequence).

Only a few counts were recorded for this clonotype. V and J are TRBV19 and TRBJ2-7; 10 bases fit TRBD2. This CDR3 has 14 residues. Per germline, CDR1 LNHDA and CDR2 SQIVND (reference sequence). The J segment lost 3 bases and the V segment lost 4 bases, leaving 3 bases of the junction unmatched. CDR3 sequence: CASSNSGRSYEQYF. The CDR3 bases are TGTGCCAGTAGTAATAGCGGGAGGAGCTACGAGCAGTACTTC.